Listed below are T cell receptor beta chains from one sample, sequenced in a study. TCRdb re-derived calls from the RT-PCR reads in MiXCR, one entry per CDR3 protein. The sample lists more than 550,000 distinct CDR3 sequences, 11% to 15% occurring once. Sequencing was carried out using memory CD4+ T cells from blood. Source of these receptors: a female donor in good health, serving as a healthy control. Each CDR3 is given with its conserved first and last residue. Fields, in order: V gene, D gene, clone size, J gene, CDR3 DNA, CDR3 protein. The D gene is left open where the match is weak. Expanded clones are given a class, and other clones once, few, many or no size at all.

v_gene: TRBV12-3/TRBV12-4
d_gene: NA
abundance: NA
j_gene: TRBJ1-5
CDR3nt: TGTGCCAGCAAGGAACCCGCGCAGCCCCAGCATTTT
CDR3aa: CASKEPAQPQHF

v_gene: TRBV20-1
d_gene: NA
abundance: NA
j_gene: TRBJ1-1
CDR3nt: TGCAGCGCTAATAATATGAACACTGAAGCTTTCTTT
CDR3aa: CSANNMNTEAFF

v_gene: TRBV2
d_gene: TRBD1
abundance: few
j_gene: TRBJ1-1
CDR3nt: TGTGCCAGCGCTGTTCACCAGGGGGTGGCTGAAGCTTTCTTT
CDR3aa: CASAVHQGVAEAFF

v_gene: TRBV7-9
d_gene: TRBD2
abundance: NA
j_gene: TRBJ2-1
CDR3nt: TGTGCCAGCAGCTTATTGCGGGGGTCCTACAATGAGCAGTTCTTC
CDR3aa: CASSLLRGSYNEQFF

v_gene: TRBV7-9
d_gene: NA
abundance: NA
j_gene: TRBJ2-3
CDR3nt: TGTGCCAGCAGCTTGTACGACTTACAGCCAGATACGCAGTATTTT
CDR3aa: CASSLYDLQPDTQYF

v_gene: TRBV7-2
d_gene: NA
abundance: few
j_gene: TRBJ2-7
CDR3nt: TGTGCCAGCAGCTTAGCTGGCAGGGGCCCCTACGAGCAGTACTTC
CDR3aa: CASSLAGRGPYEQYF

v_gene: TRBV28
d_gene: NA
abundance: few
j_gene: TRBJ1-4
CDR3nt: TGTGCCAGCAGCCAACCAGGGGTAGGGGGAAAACTGTTTTTT
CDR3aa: CASSQPGVGGKLFF

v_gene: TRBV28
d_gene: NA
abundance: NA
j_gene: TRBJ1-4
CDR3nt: TGTGCCAGCAGCCCCCCAGGGGTATTCGTAAAACTGTTTTTT
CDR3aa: CASSPPGVFVKLFF

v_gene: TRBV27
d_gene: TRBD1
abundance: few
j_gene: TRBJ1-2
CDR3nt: TGTGCCAGCAGTTCTTGGGACAGAGACTATGGCTACACCTTC
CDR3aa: CASSSWDRDYGYTF

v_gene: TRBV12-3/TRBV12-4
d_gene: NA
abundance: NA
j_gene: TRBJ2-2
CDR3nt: TGTGCCAGCAGTTTTGAGCCCGTCTACACCGGGGAGCTGTTTTTT
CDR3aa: CASSFEPVYTGELFF

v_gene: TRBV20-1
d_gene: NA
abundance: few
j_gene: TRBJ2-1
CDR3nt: TGCAGTGCTAGAGTCGGGGGCGCCGGGCCCAATGAGCAGTTCTTC
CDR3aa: CSARVGGAGPNEQFF

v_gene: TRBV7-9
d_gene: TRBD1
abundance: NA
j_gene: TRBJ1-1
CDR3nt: TGTGCCAGCAGCTCAGGGGGATACATGAACACTAAAGCTTTCTTT
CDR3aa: CASSSGGYMNTKAFF

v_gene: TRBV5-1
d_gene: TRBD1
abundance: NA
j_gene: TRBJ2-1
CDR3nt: TGCGCCAGCAGCTTGGCCCCTGCTGGGACAGGGAAGAATGAGCAGTTCTTC
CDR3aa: CASSLAPAGTGKNEQFF

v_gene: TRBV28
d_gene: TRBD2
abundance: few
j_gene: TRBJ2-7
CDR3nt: TGTGCCAGCAGCCCAACGTTAGCGGGAAGATACGAGCAGTACTTC
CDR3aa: CASSPTLAGRYEQYF

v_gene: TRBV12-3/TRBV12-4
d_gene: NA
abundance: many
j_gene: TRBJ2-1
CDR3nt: TGTGCCAGCAAGACTCCGGGCAATGAGCAGTTCTTC
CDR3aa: CASKTPGNEQFF

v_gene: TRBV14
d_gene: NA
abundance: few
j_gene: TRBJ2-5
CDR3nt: TGTGCCAGCAGCCGAAGGGCCCGGGGGTGGCAAGAGACCCAGTACTTC
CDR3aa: CASSRRARGWQETQYF

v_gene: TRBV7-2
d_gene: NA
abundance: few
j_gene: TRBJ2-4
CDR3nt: TGTGCCAGCTTAGGGTCCCTACAGGAGATTATGTACTTC
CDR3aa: CASLGSLQEIMYF

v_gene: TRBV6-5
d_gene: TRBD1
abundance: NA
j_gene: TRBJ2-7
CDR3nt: TGTGCCAGCAGTCGTTCACAGGGGGAAGGAGAGCAGTACTTC
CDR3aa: CASSRSQGEGEQYF

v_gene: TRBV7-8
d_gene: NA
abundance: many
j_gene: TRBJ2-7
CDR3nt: TGTGCCAGCAGCCGTACGATCGAGCAGTACTTC
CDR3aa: CASSRTIEQYF

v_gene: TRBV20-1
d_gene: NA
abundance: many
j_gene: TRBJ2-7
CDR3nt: TGCAGTGCTAGAGGTAGAGTAGGACAGCACTCCTACGAGCAGTACTTC
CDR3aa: CSARGRVGQHSYEQYF

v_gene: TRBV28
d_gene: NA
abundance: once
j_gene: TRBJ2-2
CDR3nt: TGTGCCAGCAGTTCTGGACAGTTCAGCACCGGGGAGCTGTTTTTT
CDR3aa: CASSSGQFSTGELFF

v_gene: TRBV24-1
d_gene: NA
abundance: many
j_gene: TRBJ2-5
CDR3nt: TGTGCCACCAGTGGGGTAGGAGGGACAGCCCAAGAGACCCAGTACTTC
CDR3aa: CATSGVGGTAQETQYF

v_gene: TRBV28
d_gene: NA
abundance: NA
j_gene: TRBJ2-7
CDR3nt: TGTGCCAGCACCCTACGCGGGATCTGGGACAGACTAGACTCCTACGAGCAGTACTTC
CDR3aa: CASTLRGIWDRLDSYEQYF

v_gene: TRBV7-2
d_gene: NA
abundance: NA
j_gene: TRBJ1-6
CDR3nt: TGTGCCAGCACCGTTACGGGTTTACCCCTCCACTTT
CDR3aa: CASTVTGLPLHF

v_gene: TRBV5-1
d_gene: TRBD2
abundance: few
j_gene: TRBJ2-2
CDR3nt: TGCGCCAGCAGCTTGGAACGGCGGGAGGGAGGGACCGGGGAGCTGTTTTTT
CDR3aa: CASSLERREGGTGELFF

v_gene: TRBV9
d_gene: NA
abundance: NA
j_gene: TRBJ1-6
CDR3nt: TGTGCCAGCAGCCCGGGGAGCTACCCTAATTCACCCCTCCACTTT
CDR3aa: CASSPGSYPNSPLHF

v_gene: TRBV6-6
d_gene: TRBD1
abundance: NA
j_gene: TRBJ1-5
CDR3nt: TGTGCCAGCAGTCTCGCCGGCGGGACAGGTCAGCCCCAGCATTTT
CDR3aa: CASSLAGGTGQPQHF

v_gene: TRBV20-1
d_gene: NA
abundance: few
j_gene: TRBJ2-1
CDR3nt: TGCAGTGCTAGAGATCTGAACCCCGGAGCGAACTACAATGAGCAGTTCTTC
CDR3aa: CSARDLNPGANYNEQFF

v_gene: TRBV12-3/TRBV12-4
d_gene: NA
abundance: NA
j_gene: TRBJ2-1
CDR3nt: TGTGCCAGCAGCCCCCACGGGAACAATGAGCAGTTCTTC
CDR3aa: CASSPHGNNEQFF

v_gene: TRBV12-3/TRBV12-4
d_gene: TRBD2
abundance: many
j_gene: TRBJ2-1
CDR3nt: TGTGCCAGCAGTTTGAGCCCAACTAGCGGGAGAGGCGATGAGCAGTTCTTC
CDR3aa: CASSLSPTSGRGDEQFF

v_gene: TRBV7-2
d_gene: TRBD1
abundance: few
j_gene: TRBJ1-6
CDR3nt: TGTGCCAGCAGCTTTGCCGGGACAGGGGGTTCACCCCTCCACTTT
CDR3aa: CASSFAGTGGSPLHF

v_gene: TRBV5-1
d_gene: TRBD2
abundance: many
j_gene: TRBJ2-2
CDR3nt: TGCGCCAGCAGCGTTGGACTAGCGGGACTCCCGGCGAACACCGGGGAGCTGTTTTTT
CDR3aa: CASSVGLAGLPANTGELFF

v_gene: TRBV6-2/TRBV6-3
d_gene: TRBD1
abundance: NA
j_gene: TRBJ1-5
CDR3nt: TGTGCCAGCAGTACGGGCGGACAGGGAAGTCAGCCCCAGCATTTT
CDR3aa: CASSTGGQGSQPQHF

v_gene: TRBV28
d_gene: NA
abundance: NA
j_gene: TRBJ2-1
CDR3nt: TGTGCCAGCACCCTTACCTACCACTACAATGAGCAGTTCTTC
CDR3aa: CASTLTYHYNEQFF

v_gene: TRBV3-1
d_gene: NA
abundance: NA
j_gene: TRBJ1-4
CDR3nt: TGTGCCAGCAGCCAAAATTCTATAACAACTAATGAAAAACTGTTTTTT
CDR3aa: CASSQNSITTNEKLFF

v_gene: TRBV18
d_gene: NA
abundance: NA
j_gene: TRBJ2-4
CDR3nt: TGTGCCAGCTCCCTCACTACAGGGGCCAAAAACATTCAGTACTTC
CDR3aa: CASSLTTGAKNIQYF

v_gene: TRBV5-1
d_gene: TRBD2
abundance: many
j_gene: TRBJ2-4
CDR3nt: TGCGCCAGCAGCTTGGATAGCGGGGTTGGCGACATTCAGTACTTC
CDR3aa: CASSLDSGVGDIQYF

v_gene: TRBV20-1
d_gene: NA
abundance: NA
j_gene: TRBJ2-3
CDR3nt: TGCAGTGCTCATGACATGGGAGATACGCAGTATTTT
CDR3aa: CSAHDMGDTQYF

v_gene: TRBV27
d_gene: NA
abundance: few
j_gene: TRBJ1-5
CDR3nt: TGTGCCACCTTCTGGCAGAACCCCCGCAATCAGCCCCAGCATTTT
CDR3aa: CATFWQNPRNQPQHF

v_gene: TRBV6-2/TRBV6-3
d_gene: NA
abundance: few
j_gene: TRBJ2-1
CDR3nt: TGTGCCATTTCCACGGCACTAAACTACAATGAGCAGTTCTTC
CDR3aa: CAISTALNYNEQFF

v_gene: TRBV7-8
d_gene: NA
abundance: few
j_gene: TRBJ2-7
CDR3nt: TGTGCCAGCGCAGTCTCCTACGAGCAGTACTTC
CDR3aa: CASAVSYEQYF

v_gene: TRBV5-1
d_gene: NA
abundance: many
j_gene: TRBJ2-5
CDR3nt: TGCGCCAGCAGCTATATGACAGGCGCTGAAGAGACCCAGTACTTC
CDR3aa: CASSYMTGAEETQYF

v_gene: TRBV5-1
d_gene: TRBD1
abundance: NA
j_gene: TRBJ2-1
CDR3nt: TGCGCCAGCAGCTCGCATCCGGGACAGAGGAACAATGAGCAGTTCTTC
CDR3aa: CASSSHPGQRNNEQFF

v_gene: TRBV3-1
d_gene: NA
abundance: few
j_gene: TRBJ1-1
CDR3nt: TGTGCCAGCAGTCGGGGCTGGGGCGACACTGAAGCTTTCTTT
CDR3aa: CASSRGWGDTEAFF

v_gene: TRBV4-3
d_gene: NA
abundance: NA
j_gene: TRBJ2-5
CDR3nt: TGCGCCAGCAGCCACCCCGGTCCGGGCGAGACCCAGTACTTC
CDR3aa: CASSHPGPGETQYF

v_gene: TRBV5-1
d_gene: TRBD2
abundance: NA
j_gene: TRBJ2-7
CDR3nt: TGCGCCAGCACCTCGGGAGGGAGTTACAACGAGCAGTACTTC
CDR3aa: CASTSGGSYNEQYF

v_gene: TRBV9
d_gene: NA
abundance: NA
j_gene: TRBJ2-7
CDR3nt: TGTGCCAGCAGCGGTAGCGGAACCCTCTCCTACGAGCAGTACTTC
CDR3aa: CASSGSGTLSYEQYF

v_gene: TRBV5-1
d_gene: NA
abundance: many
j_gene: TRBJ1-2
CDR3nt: TGCGCCAGCAGCTTCGAGACCCCTAACTATGGCTACACCTTC
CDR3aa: CASSFETPNYGYTF